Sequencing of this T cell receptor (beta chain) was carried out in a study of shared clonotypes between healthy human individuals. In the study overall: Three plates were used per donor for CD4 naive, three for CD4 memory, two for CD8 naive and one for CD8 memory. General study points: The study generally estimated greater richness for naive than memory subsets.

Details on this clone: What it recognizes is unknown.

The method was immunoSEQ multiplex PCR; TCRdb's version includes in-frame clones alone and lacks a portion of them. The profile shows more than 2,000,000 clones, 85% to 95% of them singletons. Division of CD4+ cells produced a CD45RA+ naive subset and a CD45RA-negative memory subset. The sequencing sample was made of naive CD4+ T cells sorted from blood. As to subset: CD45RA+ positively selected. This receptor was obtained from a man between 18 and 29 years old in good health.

The CDR3 DNA reads as TGCGCCAGCAGCCGAGATCGGTTCGAGGGCAATCAGCCCCAGCATTTT. Translating gives CASSRDRFEGNQPQHF. The chain combines TRBV4-1 with TRBJ1-5; D is ambiguous. With 4 bases removed from V and 2 bases from J, the gap between germline ends came to 15 bases. Germline V gene sequence: CDR1 MGHRA, CDR2 YSYEKL. The CDR3 is made up of 16 amino acids.